Below, 14 T cell receptor beta chains from the same sample are listed, as sequenced in a study of human T cells and chemical hapten exposure. Time point: patch test 1, 2 weeks after DPC sensitization. The treatment is: therapeutic diphenylcyclopropenone sensitization with weekly scalp DPC. Unfractionated whole blood served as the source for total RNA extraction. TCRdb called the RACE reads again in MiXCR, with one record for every CDR3 protein. The sample holds 40,000 to 50,000 distinct CDR3 sequences; around 3.8% are singletons and the top ten take more than 25%. The specimen comprised whole blood, sampled in connection with sensitization to the hapten diphenylcyclopropenone (DPC). These TCRs come from a man between 50 and 59 years old with alopecia areata. Some clones in this sample may be carry-over from other donors' samples.

This clonotype was recorded at least ten times. The chain uses TRBV28 and TRBJ2-7; TRBD1 matches 7 bases. The germline CDR1 and CDR2 sequences are MDHEN and SYDVKM. The CDR3 loop spans 14 amino acids. The trim removed 6 bases at V and 2 bases at J, leaving 7 bases unmatched. The CDR3 nucleotides are TGTGCCAGCAGGGACAGGACCAAAACCTACGAGCAGTACTTC. Protein sequence: CASRDRTKTYEQYF.

This clonotype was counted ten times or more. The J gene is TRBJ2-1, the V gene TRBV7-9; 8 nucleotides line up with TRBD1. CDR1 and CDR2 from the germline V gene are SEHNR and FQNEAQ (reference sequence). CDR3 length: 15 amino acids. Trimming at V came to 1 base and at J to 6 bases, leaving 5 bases not matched to a gene. The CDR3 DNA reads as TGTGCCAGCAGCTTAGGTGGGGACAGGACCAATGAGCAGTTCTTC. It translates to CASSLGGDRTNEQFF.

The table lists this clonotype with many counts. The chain has TRBV3-1 and TRBJ2-1, with 7 bases fitting TRBD1. V lost 1 base, J lost 0 bases, and 3 bases stayed unmatched. The CDR3 length is 16 residues. Germline V lookup: CDR1 LGHDT, CDR2 YNNKEL (reference sequence). CDR3 nucleotide sequence: TGTGCCAGCAGCCAAGCGACAGGGAACTCCTACAATGAGCAGTTCTTC. As protein: CASSQATGNSYNEQFF.

Many counts were recorded for this clonotype. This sequence joins TRBV12-5 and TRBJ1-5, with D uncertain. CDR3 length equals 8 residues. Germline values: CDR1 LGHNT, CDR2 FRNRAP. V was trimmed by 9 bases and J by 9 bases, leaving 3 bases between them. The CDR3 DNA reads as TGTGCTAGGACGCCCCAGCATTTT. It specifies CARTPQHF.

This clonotype was picked up many times. This chain joins TRBV14 and TRBJ1-1, with no clear D. Trimming stripped 3 bases from V and 3 bases from J, with 17 bases between. Germline CDR1 reads SGHDN; CDR2 reads FVKESK. The length of the CDR3 is 16 residues. The CDR3 nucleotides are TGTGCCAGCAGCCATTATTTGCGGAGGGCGGACACTGAAGCTTTCTTT. It specifies CASSHYLRRADTEAFF. The full variable domain, its missing parts supplied by reference TRBV14 and TRBJ1-1, is EAGVTQFPSHSVIEKGQTVTLRCDPISGHDNLYWYRRVMGKEIKFLLHFVKESKQDESGMPNNRFLAERTGGTYSTLKVQPAELEDSGVYFCASSHYLRRADTEAFFGQGTRLTVV.

This clonotype was detected ten times or more. The chain uses TRBV13 and TRBJ2-2; TRBD1 matches at 7 bases. The CDR3 is made up of 16 amino acids. V gave up 5 bases and J gave up 0 bases; unmatched junction bases: 6. Germline V gene lookup returns CDR1 PRHDT and CDR2 FYEKMQ (reference sequence). As DNA, the CDR3 is TGTGCCAGCAGCCTCCCCCAGGGGGCGAACACCGGGGAGCTGTTTTTT. Its translation is CASSLPQGANTGELFF.

This clonotype has a count of ten or more. This sequence joins TRBV11-2 and TRBJ2-2, with D hard to call. From germline, CDR1 is SGHAT and CDR2 FQNNGV. V was clipped by 5 bases and J by 4 bases, with 17 bases between them. CDR3 length equals 16 residues. The CDR3 spells CASSPRFRGLTGELFF. For the CDR3, the DNA is TGTGCCAGCAGCCCACGATTCCGTGGCCTCACCGGGGAGCTGTTTTTT.

This clonotype showed up just a few times. The genes are TRBV7-9 and TRBJ1-1; D gene uncertain. The CDR3 has 12 amino acids. Between the trimmed V and J ends, which lost 5 bases and 3 bases, there was a span of 7 bases. Germline CDR1 is SEHNR and CDR2 is FQNEAQ (reference sequence). Here the CDR3 reads CASSRGYTEAFF. CDR3 bases: TGTGCCAGCAGCAGAGGATACACTGAAGCTTTCTTT.

The chain recombines TRBV28 with TRBJ1-5; D gene unclear. The germline gives CDR1 MDHEN, CDR2 SYDVKM. The V end was cut by 7 bases, the J end by 0 bases, with 16 bases between. This CDR3 has 16 residues. The CDR3 here is CASTLGLKNSNQPQHF. CDR3 bases: TGTGCCAGCACCCTCGGACTGAAAAATAGCAATCAGCCCCAGCATTTT.

In its sample, this clonotype was seen many times. The chain links TRBV29-1 to TRBJ2-2, with 7 bases fitting TRBD1. CDR3 size: 13 residues. Germline V gene lookup returns CDR1 SQVTM and CDR2 ANQGSEA. After removal of 8 bases from V and 2 bases from J, the junction contained 5 bases not matched to a gene. The CDR3 sequence is CSINRGNTGELFF. The CDR3 nucleotides read TGCAGCATAAACAGGGGTAACACCGGGGAGCTGTTTTTT.

This clonotype was found a few times. The chain is built from TRBV24-1 and TRBJ2-7, with D unresolved. Between the trimmed V and J ends, which lost 7 bases and 1 base, there was a span of 10 bases. The CDR3 extends over 13 amino acids. Per germline, CDR1 KGHDR and CDR2 SFDVKD. The CDR3, as DNA: TGTGCCACCAGCCCCGCTTGGTCCTACGAGCAGTACTTC. This codes for CATSPAWSYEQYF.

This clonotype has a count of ten or more. This rearrangement joins TRBV29-1 to TRBJ2-7; 10 bases are a match to TRBD1. V lost 3 bases to trimming and J lost 4 bases; unmatched junction nucleotides: 3. This CDR3 has 13 amino acids. Germline assignment: CDR1 SQVTM and CDR2 ANQGSEA. Here the CDR3 reads CSVEGQGLYEQYF. The DNA of the CDR3 is TGCAGCGTTGAGGGACAGGGGCTTTACGAGCAGTACTTC.

This clonotype was seen a handful of times. The chain uses TRBV5-4 and TRBJ2-3; 10 bases are shared with TRBD2. J was trimmed by 0 bases and V by 3 bases; bases with no gene match: 7. The CDR3 length is 17 residues. From germline, CDR1 is SGHNT and CDR2 YYREEE (reference sequence). Here the CDR3 reads CASSSRTSGTSTDTQYF. CDR3 nucleotides: TGTGCCAGCAGCTCAAGAACTAGCGGGACTAGCACAGATACGCAGTATTTT.

As regards this clonotype: Being one base from a much bigger clone, this may be a read error. The V gene is TRBV30, the J gene TRBJ1-4; 9 bases map to TRBD1. J gave up 8 bases and V 4 bases, and 8 bases lay outside the gene matches. The CDR3 runs to 14 residues. Germline lookup yields CDR1 GTSNPN and CDR2 SVGIG (reference sequence). The CDR3 sequence is CAWNRGQGAEKLFF. DNA for the CDR3: TGTGCCTGGAACCGGGGACAGGGAGCAGAAAAACTGTTTTTT.